This T cell receptor (beta chain) was sequenced during a study of blood T cells in healthy people across ages (dated by TCRdb to between 2015 and 2016). About the full investigation: In model experiments, roughly one uniquely barcoded TCR beta cDNA molecule per two T cells was captured by template switching. Donors of different ages were randomly distributed across sequencing lanes to avoid experimental bias. Using deep sequencing normalized with unique cDNA molecular identifiers, the study measured how TCR beta repertoire diversity changes with age. Using the same blood draw, the study looked at two additional independent replicas of 1 million unique cDNA reads for two donors, one aged 18 to 30 and the other aged 80 or older. Donors were grouped into four age groups: young (average roughly 17 years), middle-aged (around 39), aged (62) and long-lived (approximately 81).

The germline V gene encodes CDR1 SGHKS and CDR2 YYEKEE (reference sequence). CDR3 length: 16 amino acids, cysteine to phenylalanine. Of all the DNA, just the CDR3 is kept, 48 bases in frame from base 1. V is cut by 1 base and J by 0 bases, and the space between the germline ends is 11 bases. The donors were some 36 Caucasian individuals from Russia, aged 6 to 90 years, who were systemically healthy. About 10 milliliters of peripheral blood were collected from each donor into EDTA-treated Vacutainer tubes. PBMCs were isolated by Ficoll-Paque density-gradient centrifugation, with at least 6.5 million obtained per sample. Total RNA was extracted from PBMCs with Trizol reagent, with at least 6 micrograms obtained per sample. For every donor, flow cytometry on a PBMC aliquot measured the percentage of naive CD45RAhigh/CD27high T cells. The paper as a whole reports these results and caveats: As age increased, observed TCR beta diversity per million T cells dropped in a roughly linear way, and a significant reduction was already evident by age around 41. Total diversity estimates from one million sequenced T cells were considered lower bounds and underestimates. The percentage of naive T cells measured by flow cytometry correlated strongly with observed TCR beta diversity. Since profiling was done on bulk unsorted PBMCs, naive and antigen-experienced compartments could not be conclusively compared. Compared with the aged group, more naive CD4+ T cells, fewer expanded clones and increased TCR diversity were shown by the long-lived group, suggesting age selection. The CMV infection status of donors was not known, potentially confounding age-related changes in expanded clonotypes.

Library creation used 5' RACE. Sequencing was performed on an Illumina HiSeq 2500. A second roughly 6 to 11 cycle PCR used a sample-barcoded 5' primer and a J-beta primer mix. A unique molecular identifier was introduced onto each TCR beta cDNA molecule by a template-switch 5' adaptor carrying 12 random nucleotides. Each sample yielded at least 2.5 million CDR3-containing paired-end reads. First-strand cDNA was synthesized from all RNA with the Mint cDNA synthesis kit, primed by a TRBC-specific oligonucleotide. Following uracil-DNA glycosylase treatment, a first 18-cycle PCR with universal primers M1SS and BC2_uni_R was performed on all cDNA. In the paper's pipeline: Normalization of each sample was performed by random selection of 1 million high-quality reads, each carrying a distinct molecular identifier. Instead of being binned into consensus sequences, reads that shared molecular identifiers were thrown out. CDR3 identification, clonotype clustering and error correction used MiTCR with a Q25 quality threshold and the strictest error-elimination algorithm. A nonparametric unseen species model with Euler transformation was used to estimate lower-bound total TCR beta diversity. TCRdb trimmed the raw reads at Q25, called clones with MiXCR and kept productive beta chains. For every CDR3 protein sequence, its rows merge into one entry that carries the most common genes and DNA. It is TCRdb's table, rather than the study itself, that gives the V and J calls and clone size. The sample has fewer than 1.5 million distinct CDR3 sequences on record, 42% of them singletons. Of the sample, 7.9% falls within the top ten clones.

This clonotype was counted only a few times. Its antigen remains undetermined. No base-level quality is on record; no much larger clone is a single base apart. Here the chain combines TRBV5-5 and TRBJ1-5, and TRBD1 may be the D gene, going by 5 matching bases. Sequences were obtained from blood. The source is a woman aged 18-29 years in good health. CDR3 loop: CASSLFYGGSNQPQHF. In nucleotide form, the sequence is TGTGCCAGCAGCTTGTTTTATGGGGGTAGCAATCAGCCCCAGCATTTT.